Listed below are T cell receptor beta chains from one sample, sequenced in a study of shared clonotypes between healthy human individuals. Method: immunoSEQ multiplex PCR; TCRdb's copy keeps in-frame clones and lacks some. The sample consists of roughly 720,000 clones, about 92% of them appearing once. The sample comprised memory CD8+ T cells from PBMCs. All receptors come from a man aged 18 to 29 in good health. Some clones in this sample may be carry-over from other donors' samples. CDR3s include the opening cysteine and the closing phenylalanine or tryptophan.

>TRBJ2-2|TRBV5-1
CASSPLPGGTTGELFF
>TRBJ2-2|TRBV5-1
CASSLRGQANRELFF
>TRBJ1-1|TRBV7-9
CASNRVKSTEAFF
>TRBJ2-3|TRBV10-3
CAISTHQLAGNTDTQYF
>TRBJ2-7|TRBV11-2
CASSRGGLFYEQYF
>TRBJ1-5|TRBV28
CASVWEGNQPQHF
>TRBJ2-7|TRBV4-1
CASSTRDRVAYEQYF
>TRBJ2-7|TRBV19
CASSIRGYYEQYF
>TRBJ1-1|TRBV2
CASSSGMNTEAFF
>TRBJ1-1|TRBV9
CASSVGWGTEAFF
>TRBJ2-7|TRBV27
CASSHNSYEQYF
>TRBJ1-2|TRBV5-1
CASSLTPGQELYGYTF
>TRBJ2-3|TRBV4-2
CASSLVSTDTQYF
>TRBJ2-7|TRBV6-1
CASSEAWGPHRYEQYF
>TRBJ2-5|TRBV4-3
CASSQGWEETQYF
>TRBJ1-2|TRBV4-2
CASSQGEAGYTF
>TRBJ2-1|TRBV27
CASSPGTSGGGDEQFF
>TRBJ2-7|TRBV7-6
CASSLGSSGRAAYEQYF
>TRBJ2-3|TRBV28
CASGTSGRTNADTQYF
>TRBJ1-4|TRBV5-4
CASSFGTGLAKLFF
>TRBJ2-7|TRBV5-6
CASSLDRDFEQYF
>TRBJ2-2|TRBV9
CASSPRVLANTGELFF
>TRBJ1-2|TRBV7-9
CASSFGQLSNDYGYTF
>TRBJ2-2|TRBV6-1
CASSEARWGNTGELFF